This paragraph reports one T cell receptor beta chain. Its antigen is not known. This entry is derived from a study of chemoradiotherapy in HPV16-positive cancers. Study background: Candidate HPV-specific clones and shared TCR motifs came from two HPV16-positive patients.

Study conclusions and caveats: The functional HPV-specific definition rests on just two HPV16-positive patients. Candidate HPV-specific clones and E7-related TCR motifs grew in tumor during treatment.

Germline lookup yields CDR1 MRHNA and CDR2 SNTAGT. This CDR3 has 16 amino acids. V was clipped by 2 bases and J by 3 bases; unmatched bases: 3. Clones were read by immunoSEQ multiplex PCR, and TCRdb kept only the in-frame ones, dropping some. The profile covers 9,500 to 15,000 clones, with roughly four fifths appearing a single time and 1.1% taken by the ten largest. The receptor was derived from a human donor with HPV-associated anogenital cancer. The rearrangement links TRBV6-4 to TRBJ2-3, with 12 nucleotides matching TRBD2. The specimen was obtained from a patient who underwent chemoradiotherapy. The CDR3 region is CASSDLAGGPTDTQYF. CDR3 bases: TGTGCCAGCAGTGACCTAGCGGGGGGGCCTACAGATACGCAGTATTTT.